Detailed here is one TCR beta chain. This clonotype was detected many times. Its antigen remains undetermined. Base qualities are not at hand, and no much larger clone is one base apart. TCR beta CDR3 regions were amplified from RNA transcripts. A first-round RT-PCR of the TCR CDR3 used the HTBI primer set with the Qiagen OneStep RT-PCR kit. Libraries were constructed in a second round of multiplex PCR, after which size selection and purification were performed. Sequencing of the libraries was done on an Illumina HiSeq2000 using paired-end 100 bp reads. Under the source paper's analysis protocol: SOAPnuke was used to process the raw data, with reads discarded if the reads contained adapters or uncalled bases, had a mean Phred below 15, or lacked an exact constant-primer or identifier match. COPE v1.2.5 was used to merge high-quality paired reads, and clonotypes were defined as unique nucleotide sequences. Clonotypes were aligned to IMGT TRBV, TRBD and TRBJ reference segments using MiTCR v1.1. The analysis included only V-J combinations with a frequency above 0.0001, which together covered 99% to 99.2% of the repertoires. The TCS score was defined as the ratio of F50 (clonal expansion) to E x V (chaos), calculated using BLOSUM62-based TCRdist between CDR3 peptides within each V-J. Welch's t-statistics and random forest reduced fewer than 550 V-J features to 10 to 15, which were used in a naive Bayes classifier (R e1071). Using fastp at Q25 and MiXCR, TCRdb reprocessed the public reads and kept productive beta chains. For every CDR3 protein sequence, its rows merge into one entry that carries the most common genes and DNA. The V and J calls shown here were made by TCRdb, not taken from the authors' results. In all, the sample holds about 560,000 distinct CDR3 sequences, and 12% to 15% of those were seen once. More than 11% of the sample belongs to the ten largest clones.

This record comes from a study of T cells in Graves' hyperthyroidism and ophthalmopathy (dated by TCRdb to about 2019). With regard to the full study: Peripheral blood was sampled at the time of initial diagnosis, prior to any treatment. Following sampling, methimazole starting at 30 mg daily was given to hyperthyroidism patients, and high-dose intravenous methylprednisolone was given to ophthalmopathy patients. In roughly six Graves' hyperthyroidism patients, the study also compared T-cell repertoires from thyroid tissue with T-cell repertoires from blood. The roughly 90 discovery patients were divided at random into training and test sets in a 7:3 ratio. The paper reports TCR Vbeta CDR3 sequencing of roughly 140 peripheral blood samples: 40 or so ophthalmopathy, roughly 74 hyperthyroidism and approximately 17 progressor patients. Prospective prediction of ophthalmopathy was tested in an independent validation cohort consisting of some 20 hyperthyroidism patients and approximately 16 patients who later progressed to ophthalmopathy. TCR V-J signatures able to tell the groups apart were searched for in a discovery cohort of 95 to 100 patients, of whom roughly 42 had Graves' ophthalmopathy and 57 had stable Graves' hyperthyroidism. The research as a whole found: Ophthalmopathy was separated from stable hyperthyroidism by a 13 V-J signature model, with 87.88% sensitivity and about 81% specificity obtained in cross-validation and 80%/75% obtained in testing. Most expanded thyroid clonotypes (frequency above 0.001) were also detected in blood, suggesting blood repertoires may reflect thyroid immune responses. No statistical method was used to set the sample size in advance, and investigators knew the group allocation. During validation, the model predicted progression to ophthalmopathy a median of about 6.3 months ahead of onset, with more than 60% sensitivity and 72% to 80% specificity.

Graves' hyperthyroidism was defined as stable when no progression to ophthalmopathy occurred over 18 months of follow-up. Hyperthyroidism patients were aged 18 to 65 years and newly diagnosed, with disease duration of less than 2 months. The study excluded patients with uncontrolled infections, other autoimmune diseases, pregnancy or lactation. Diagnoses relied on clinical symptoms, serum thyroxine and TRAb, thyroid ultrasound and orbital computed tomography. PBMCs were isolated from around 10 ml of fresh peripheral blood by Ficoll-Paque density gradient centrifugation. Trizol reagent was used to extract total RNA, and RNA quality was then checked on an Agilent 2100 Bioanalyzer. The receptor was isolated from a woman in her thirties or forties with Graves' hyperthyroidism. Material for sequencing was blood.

In nucleotide form, the sequence is TGTGCCAGCAGCCTCAAAGGGCCATACGAGCAGTACTTC. Protein translation: CASSLKGPYEQYF. The chain links TRBV7-9 with TRBJ2-7; the D segment cannot be called with confidence. V is shortened by 5 bases, J by 4 bases, and the region joining them spans 12 bases. The cysteine opens and the phenylalanine closes a CDR3 of 13 amino acids. Solely the CDR3 DNA is kept, with 39 bases framed from the first base. CDR1 SEHNR and CDR2 FQNEAQ were looked up in the germline V gene (reference sequence).